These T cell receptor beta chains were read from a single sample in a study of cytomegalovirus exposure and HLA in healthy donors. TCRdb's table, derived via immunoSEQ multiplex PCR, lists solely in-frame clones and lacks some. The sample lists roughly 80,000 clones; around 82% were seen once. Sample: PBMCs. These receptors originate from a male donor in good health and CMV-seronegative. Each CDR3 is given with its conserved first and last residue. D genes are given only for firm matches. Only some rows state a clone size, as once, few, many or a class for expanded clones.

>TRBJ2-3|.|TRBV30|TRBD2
CAWSLLAGGTDTQYF
TGTGCCTGGAGTCTACTAGCGGGGGGCACAGATACGCAGTATTTT
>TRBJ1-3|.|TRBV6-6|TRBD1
CASSPTGGEGNTIYF
TGTGCCAGCAGTCCTACAGGGGGCGAAGGAAACACCATATATTTT
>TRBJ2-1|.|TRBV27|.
CASTPGVSSYNEQFF
TGTGCCAGCACTCCGGGGGTTAGCTCCTACAATGAGCAGTTCTTC
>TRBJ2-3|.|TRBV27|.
CASSLLRETDTQYF
TGTGCCAGCAGTTTATTGCGAGAAACAGATACGCAGTATTTT
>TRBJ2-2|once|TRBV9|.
CASSVASSSGELFF
TGTGCCAGCAGCGTAGCTTCCTCCTCCGGGGAGCTGTTTTTT
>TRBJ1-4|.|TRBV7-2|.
CASSLAGLTNEKLFF
TGTGCCAGCAGCTTAGCGGGGCTCACTAATGAAAAACTGTTTTTT
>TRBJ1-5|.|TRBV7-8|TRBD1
CASSLAMTGNQPQHF
TGTGCCAGCAGCTTAGCAATGACAGGGAACCAGCCCCAGCATTTT
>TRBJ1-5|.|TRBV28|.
CAGGRGVDQPQHF
TGTGCCGGTGGGAGGGGGGTGGATCAGCCCCAGCATTTT
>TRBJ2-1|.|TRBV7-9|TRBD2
CASSSRWGGLAGTYEQFF
TGTGCCAGCAGCTCTAGATGGGGGGGACTAGCGGGAACGTATGAGCAGTTCTTC
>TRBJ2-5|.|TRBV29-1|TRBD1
CSVVETGDETQYF
TGCAGCGTTGTAGAGACAGGGGACGAGACCCAGTACTTC
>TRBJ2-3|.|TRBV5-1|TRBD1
CASSLGDRVSTDTQYF
TGCGCCAGCAGCTTGGGGGACAGGGTGAGCACAGATACGCAGTATTTT
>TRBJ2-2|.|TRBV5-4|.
CASSLDSGLTGELFF
TGTGCCAGCAGCTTAGATTCAGGGTTGACCGGGGAGCTGTTTTTT
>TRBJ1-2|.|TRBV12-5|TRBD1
CASGLAYRGGGYTF
TGTGCTAGTGGTTTGGCCTACAGGGGGGGTGGCTACACCTTC
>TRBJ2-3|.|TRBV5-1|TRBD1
CASSLDRGTDTQYF
TGCGCCAGCAGCTTGGACAGGGGTACAGATACGCAGTATTTT
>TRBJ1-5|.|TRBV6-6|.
CASSYSRVSPPQHF
TGTGCCAGCAGTTACTCGAGGGTCTCGCCCCCCCAGCATTTT
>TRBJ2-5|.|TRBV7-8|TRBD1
CASSLDRGQETQYF
TGTGCCAGCAGCTTAGACAGGGGACAAGAGACCCAGTACTTC
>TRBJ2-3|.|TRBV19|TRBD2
CASSSLAGVTSDTQYF
TGTGCCAGTAGTTCACTAGCGGGGGTAACTTCAGATACGCAGTATTTT
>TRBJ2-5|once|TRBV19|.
CASSAEGHHGETQYF
TGTGCCAGTAGTGCCGAGGGCCATCATGGGGAGACCCAGTACTTC
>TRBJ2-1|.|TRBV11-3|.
CASSLGAAYNEQFF
TGTGCCAGCAGCTTAGGAGCGGCCTACAATGAGCAGTTCTTC
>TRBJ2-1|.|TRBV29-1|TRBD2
CSVGLASNEQFF
TGCAGCGTGGGACTAGCGAGCAATGAGCAGTTCTTC
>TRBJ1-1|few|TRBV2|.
CASSANRGLRTEAFF
TGTGCCAGCAGTGCGAATCGGGGGTTACGCACTGAAGCTTTCTTT
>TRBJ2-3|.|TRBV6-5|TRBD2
CASNRGGGTDTQYF
TGTGCCAGCAATCGGGGGGGTGGCACAGATACGCAGTATTTT
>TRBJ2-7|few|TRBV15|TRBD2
CATSRSGSGSRYEQYF
TGTGCCACCAGCAGATCGGGTAGCGGGAGTCGCTACGAGCAGTACTTC
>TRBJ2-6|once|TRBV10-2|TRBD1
CASSHYTRDRHFSGANVLTF
TGCGCCAGCAGTCATTATACCCGGGACAGGCACTTCTCTGGGGCCAACGTCCTGACTTTC
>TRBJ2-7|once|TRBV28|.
CASTYYGAGHYEQYF
TGTGCCAGCACCTATTATGGGGCAGGGCACTACGAGCAGTACTTC
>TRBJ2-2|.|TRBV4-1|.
CASSQEGGANTGELFF
TGCGCCAGCAGCCAGGAAGGGGGAGCGAACACCGGGGAGCTGTTTTTT
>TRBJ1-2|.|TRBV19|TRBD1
CASRDRGGLSGGYTF
TGTGCCAGTAGGGACAGGGGAGGATTGAGTGGAGGCTACACCTTC
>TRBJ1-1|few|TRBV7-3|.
CASSWNAEATEAFF
TGTGCCAGCAGCTGGAATGCAGAGGCCACTGAAGCTTTCTTT
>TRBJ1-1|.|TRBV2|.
CASKTTGPNTEAFF
TGTGCCAGCAAAACAACAGGGCCGAACACTGAAGCTTTCTTT
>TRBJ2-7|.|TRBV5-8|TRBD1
CASETGVAQYF
TGTGCCAGCGAGACAGGGGTGGCGCAGTACTTC
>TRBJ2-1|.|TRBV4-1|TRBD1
CASSLRDSSYNEQFF
TGCGCCAGCAGCCTTCGGGACAGCTCCTACAATGAGCAGTTCTTC
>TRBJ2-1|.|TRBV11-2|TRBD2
CASSSQLAGSNEQFF
TGTGCCAGCAGCTCCCAACTAGCGGGGTCGAATGAGCAGTTCTTC
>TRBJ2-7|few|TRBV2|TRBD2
CASSGLAGDCEQYF
TGTGCCAGCAGTGGACTAGCGGGAGACTGCGAGCAGTACTTC
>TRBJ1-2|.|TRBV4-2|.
CASSQDQNTANYGYTF
TGTGCCAGCAGCCAAGATCAGAATACAGCTAATTATGGCTACACCTTC
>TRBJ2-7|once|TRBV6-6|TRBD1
CASSYGTGQSSYEQYF
TGTGCCAGCAGTTACGGGACAGGTCAAAGCTCCTACGAGCAGTACTTC
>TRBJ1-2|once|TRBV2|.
CASTSQDVGYTF
TGTGCCAGCACCTCCCAGGATGTCGGCTACACCTTC
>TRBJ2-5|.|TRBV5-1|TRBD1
CASSYGQEETQYF
TGCGCCAGCAGCTATGGACAGGAAGAGACCCAGTACTTC
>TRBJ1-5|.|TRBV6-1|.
CASSEQGNQPQHF
TGTGCCAGCAGTGAGCAGGGGAATCAGCCCCAGCATTTT
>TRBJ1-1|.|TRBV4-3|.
CASSPLSASVNTEAFF
TGCGCCAGCAGCCCCCTGAGTGCGAGTGTGAACACTGAAGCTTTCTTT
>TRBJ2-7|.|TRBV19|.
CASSDGLTYEQYF
TGTGCCAGTAGCGACGGACTAACCTACGAGCAGTACTTC
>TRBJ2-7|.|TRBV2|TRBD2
CASSLGGSEQYF
TGTGCCAGCAGTCTGGGCGGGAGCGAGCAGTACTTC
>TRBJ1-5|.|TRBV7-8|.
CASSLQGNQPQHF
TGTGCCAGCAGCTTACAGGGTAATCAGCCCCAGCATTTT
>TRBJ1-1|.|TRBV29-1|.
CSFGKGNTEAFF
TGCAGCTTCGGGAAAGGGAACACTGAAGCTTTCTTT
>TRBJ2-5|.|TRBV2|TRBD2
CASSPTSGRPGGETQYF
TGTGCCAGCAGTCCGACTAGCGGGAGACCGGGTGGAGAGACCCAGTACTTC
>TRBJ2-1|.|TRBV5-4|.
CASSLRTQYNEQFF
TGTGCCAGCAGCTTACGGACTCAATACAATGAGCAGTTCTTC
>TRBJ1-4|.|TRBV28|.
CASSSGGRDEKLFF
TGTGCCAGCAGCTCGGGGGGCCGCGATGAAAAACTGTTTTTT
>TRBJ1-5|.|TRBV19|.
CASSIARGDQPQHF
TGTGCCAGTAGTATTGCCAGGGGAGATCAGCCCCAGCATTTT
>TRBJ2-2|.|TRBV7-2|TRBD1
CASSLRDRGSGELFF
TGTGCCAGCAGCTTACGGGACAGGGGTTCCGGGGAGCTGTTTTTT
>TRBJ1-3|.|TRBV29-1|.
CSVEDSSGNTIYF
TGCAGCGTTGAGGACAGCTCTGGAAACACCATATATTTT
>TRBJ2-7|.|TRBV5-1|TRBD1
CASSLSWDRVYEQYF
TGCGCCAGCAGCTTGAGCTGGGACAGGGTGTACGAGCAGTACTTC
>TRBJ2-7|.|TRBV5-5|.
CASSRTDSGYEQYF
TGTGCCAGCAGCCGCACTGACTCAGGGTACGAGCAGTACTTC